The clone carrying this T cell receptor beta chain was observed a single time. What it recognizes is unknown. The sample originates from a study of beta chain features in type 1 diabetes. The isolated RNA, all of it, was reverse transcribed, so expressed TCRB transcripts were what got sequenced. TCRdb's copy holds only in-frame clones and misses some; the assay was immunoSEQ multiplex PCR. The data show around 240,000 clones, 68% seen once. Study-wide results and limits: TCRB repertoires of naive, central memory and Treg cells appeared more similar among patients than among healthy donors. VDJ junctions sequenced from type 1 diabetes patients showed fewer insertions and more deletions. Shorter TCRB CDR3s, moderately but significantly so, were found in Type 1 diabetes patients in all four CD4+ subsets.

Sorted populations were all over 95% pure. The TCR comes from a man aged 25 to 40 in good health. The sequenced material came from naive CD4+ T cells from blood.

In DNA form, the CDR3 reads TGTGCCTGGATAGGGCTAGCTTACAATGAGCAGTTCTTC. It yields the protein CAWIGLAYNEQFF. This chain links TRBV30 with TRBJ2-1; D is possibly TRBD2 (5 bases). CDR3 size: 13 residues. With 4 bases removed from V and 4 bases from J, the gap between germline ends came to 11 bases. CDR1 is GTSNPN, CDR2 SVGIG, per germline (reference sequence).